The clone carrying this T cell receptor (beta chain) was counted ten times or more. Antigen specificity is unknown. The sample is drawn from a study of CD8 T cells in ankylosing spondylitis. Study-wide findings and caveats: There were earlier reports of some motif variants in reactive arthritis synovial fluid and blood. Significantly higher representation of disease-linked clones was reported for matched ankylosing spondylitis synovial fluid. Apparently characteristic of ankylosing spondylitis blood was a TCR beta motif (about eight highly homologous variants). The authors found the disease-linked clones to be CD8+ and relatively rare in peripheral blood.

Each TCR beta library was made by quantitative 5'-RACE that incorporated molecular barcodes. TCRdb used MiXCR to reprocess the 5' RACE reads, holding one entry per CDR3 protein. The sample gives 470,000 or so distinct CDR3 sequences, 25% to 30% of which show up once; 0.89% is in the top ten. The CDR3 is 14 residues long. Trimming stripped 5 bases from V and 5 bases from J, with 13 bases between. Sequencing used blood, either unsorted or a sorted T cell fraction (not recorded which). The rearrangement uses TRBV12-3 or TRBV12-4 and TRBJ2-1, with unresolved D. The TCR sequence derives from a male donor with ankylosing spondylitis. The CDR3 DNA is TGTGCCAGCAGTCCACGCCAATCAGACAATGAGCAGTTCTTC. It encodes CASSPRQSDNEQFF.